This T cell receptor beta chain originates from a study of tumor-infiltrating lymphocytes in oesophageal squamous cell carcinoma. The CDR3 contains 14 residues. Per the germline V gene, CDR1 is MNHEY and CDR2 is SMNVEV (reference sequence). Trimming stripped 8 bases from V and 11 bases from J, with 24 bases between. TCRdb processed the PCR reads anew with MiXCR; each CDR3 protein has one entry. The sample has 3,500 or so distinct CDR3 sequences; 11% to 15% are singletons. The clonotype comes from a male donor with esophageal squamous cell carcinoma. This chain connects TRBV27 to TRBJ2-5; D may be TRBD1 or TRBD2 (5 bases each). The sample was esophageal tumor tissue. CDR3 DNA: TGTGCCAGCGGTGAGAGGGGTTCCTACAATGAGCAGTACTTC. It is translated as CASGERGSYNEQYF.